This TCR beta chain comes out of a study of blood T cell repertoires in COVID-19. Looking at the study overall: Sites across the United States, Italy and Spain contributed samples from acute and convalescent COVID-19. PBMCs, B-cell-depleted T cells, or T cells were the source of the cDNA or gDNA that made up the material.

Those enrolled in Seattle joined during active infection and were followed longitudinally afterward. Generated by immunoSEQ multiplex PCR, the TCRdb table keeps only in-frame clones and is missing some. The table has about 49,000 clones, about nine tenths seen once. What was sequenced was peripheral blood. The sequence was obtained from an elderly woman with COVID-19, enrolled during active disease.

CDR3 region: CASSQDRANYGYTF. The CDR3 bases are TGTGCCAGCAGTCAGGACAGAGCTAACTATGGCTACACCTTC. The gene calls are TRBV7-3 and TRBJ1-2; a possible D gene is TRBD1 (6 bases). The CDR3 totals 14 residues. The V and J ends lost 6 bases and 0 bases respectively, with 11 bases between them. Germline CDR1 SGHTA, CDR2 FQGTGA.